This T cell receptor beta chain was retrieved from a study of control samples from healthy donors and cancer patients (dated by TCRdb to the early 2020s). About this clone itself: Its antigen remains undetermined. The sample holds no much larger clone one base away, and base qualities are not on file.

Its CDR3 holds 15 amino acids, cysteine through phenylalanine. The kept DNA is CDR3 alone, 45 bases in frame from the first base. CDR1 and CDR2 are read off the germline V gene as SGHAT and FQNNGV. Relative to germline, V is 0 bases shorter and J is 0 bases shorter, with 6 bases between their ends. The library was built by means of the immunoSEQ multiplex PCR assay. TCRdb carries this immuneACCESS record with in-frame sequences only. Its versions omit some clonotypes, under half of them owing to an unresolved V gene in the studies checked, with the rest unexplained. This sample comprises roughly 63,000 clones, roughly 89% of them detected only once. The ten largest clones add up to less than 7% of the sample.

Sequencing used PBMCs. The sequence joins TRBV11-2 to TRBJ1-3; the D gene identity is not certain. This TCR was recovered from a man aged 60 to 75 with colorectal cancer. The DNA reads TGTGCCAGCAGCTTAGAGTCGTTCTCTGGAAACACCATATATTTT. The resulting protein is CASSLESFSGNTIYF.